This entry lists 23 T cell receptor beta chains sequenced from one sample in a study of T cell repertoires in cytomegalovirus infection. In TCRdb, the reads were re-called with MiXCR into one record per CDR3 protein. This sample has about 310,000 distinct CDR3 sequences, with 15% to 20% found just once. The sample taken for sequencing was PBMCs. The receptors were sampled from a human donor in good health (CMV status not recorded). Some clones in this sample may be carry-over from other donors' samples.

The sample holds a few counts of this clonotype. CDR3 nucleotides: TGCGCCAGCAGCCCCGCCGGGGCCGTTACAGGGGGCGACTATGGCTACACCTTC. Translating it yields CASSPAGAVTGGDYGYTF. This chain links TRBV5-1 with TRBJ1-2, with 9 bases identical to TRBD1. Germline V gene sequence: CDR1 SGHRS, CDR2 YFSETQ. J gave up 3 bases and V 4 bases, and 16 bases lay outside the gene matches. This CDR3 comprises 18 residues.

The table lists this clonotype with a few counts. The rearrangement uses TRBV28 and TRBJ1-5; D possibly corresponds to TRBD1 (6 bases). V was pared by 5 bases and J by 1 base, with 18 bases between. The CDR3 covers 17 residues. The germline gives CDR1 MDHEN, CDR2 SYDVKM. Here the CDR3 reads CASSLYPEGVSNQPQHF. The CDR3 coding sequence is TGTGCCAGCAGTCTGTACCCAGAGGGGGTGAGCAATCAGCCCCAGCATTTT.

The J gene is TRBJ2-7, the V gene TRBV12-3 or TRBV12-4; D not certain. The CDR3 sequence is 12 residues long. V dropped 4 bases and J dropped 4 bases, with 8 bases sitting between them. In DNA form, the CDR3 reads TGTGCCAGCAGTTACGCCGGATACGAGCAGTACTTC. This translates into CASSYAGYEQYF.

In its sample, this clonotype was seen a few times. This chain connects TRBV4-2 to TRBJ2-2, with TRBD1 matching 12 bases. Trimming at V came to 0 bases and at J to 0 bases, leaving 2 bases not matched to a gene. The CDR3 runs to 18 residues. The germline gives CDR1 LGHNA, CDR2 YNFKEQ. CDR3: CASSQEGQGATNTGELFF. CDR3 DNA: TGTGCCAGCAGCCAAGAGGGACAGGGGGCAACGAACACCGGGGAGCTGTTTTTT.

This clonotype has at least ten counts. This chain uses TRBV7-3 with TRBJ2-1, with D perhaps matching TRBD1 (7 bases). This CDR3 comprises 15 residues. Per the germline V gene, CDR1 is SGHTA and CDR2 is FQGTGA. V lost 7 bases and J lost 6, with 19 bases in between. The CDR3: CASNPTGSGANEQFF. CDR3 nucleotides: TGTGCCAGCAACCCGACAGGGTCGGGGGCCAATGAGCAGTTCTTC.

The CDR3 DNA is TGCAGTGCTTCCAGTACTAGCGGGTCAGATACGCAGTATTTT. Its protein is CSASSTSGSDTQYF. The J gene is TRBJ2-3, the V gene TRBV20-1; 9 nucleotides match TRBD2. V lost 5 bases and J lost 4; bases outside the gene matches: 7. Germline V gives CDR1 DFQATT, CDR2 SNEGSKA (reference sequence). This CDR3 has 14 amino acids.

This clonotype was recorded many times. V is TRBV14 and J is TRBJ2-4; tentatively, D is TRBD1 (6 bases). The CDR3 covers 17 residues. Germline V gene data show CDR1 as SGHDN and CDR2 as FVKESK. The V end lost 4 bases, the J end lost 5 bases, and 21 bases lay between the germline ends. The CDR3 loop is CASSPGIQNRVQNIQYF. The CDR3 DNA reads TGTGCCAGCAGCCCGGGCATACAGAACAGGGTTCAAAACATTCAGTACTTC.

The genes are TRBV3-1 and TRBJ1-2, with D possibly TRBD1 on 5 matching bases. The germline gives CDR1 LGHDT, CDR2 YNNKEL (reference sequence). The CDR3 runs 15 residues. V lost 1 base to trimming and J lost 0 bases, with 9 bases between them. The CDR3 region is CASSQGPGSNYGYTF. CDR3 coding DNA: TGTGCCAGCAGCCAAGGACCAGGGTCTAACTATGGCTACACCTTC.

This clonotype was seen only a few times. CDR3: CASSGGSYNSPLHF. The CDR3 DNA is TGTGCCAGCAGTGGGGGCTCCTATAATTCACCCCTCCACTTT. This sequence joins TRBV27 and TRBJ1-6; TRBD1 might be the D (5 bases). The V gene's germline CDR1 is MNHEY and CDR2 SMNVEV (reference sequence). This CDR3 spans 14 amino acids. Trimming shortened V by 5 bases and J by 0 bases, and 5 bases separated the two germline ends.

This clonotype has a count of ten or more. This rearrangement joins TRBV4-2 to TRBJ1-4, with 10 nucleotides matching TRBD1. Looked up from germline, CDR1 is LGHNA and CDR2 is YNFKEQ. The CDR3 is 15 residues long. Losses at the gene ends were 4 bases for V and 6 bases for J; bases not matched to a gene: 5. In DNA, the CDR3 is TGTGCCAGCAGCCCAGACGGGACAGGGGATGAAAAACTGTTTTTT. It codes for CASSPDGTGDEKLFF.

This clonotype appeared a few times. J is TRBJ2-7 and V is TRBV6-1; D call uncertain. CDR3 size: 12 residues. V gave up 6 bases and J gave up 2 bases, with 8 bases separating them. Germline loops: CDR1 MNHNS, CDR2 SASEGT. The CDR3 DNA follows: TGTGCCAGCAGGACGATTGCCTACGAGCAGTACTTC. It is translated as CASRTIAYEQYF.

There are many counts of this clonotype. This chain uses TRBV10-3 with TRBJ1-6; tentatively, D is TRBD1 (5 bases). The V end lost 4 bases, the J end lost 9 bases, and 25 bases lay between the germline ends. CDR1 is ENHRY and CDR2 is SYGVKD in the germline V gene. The CDR3 is made up of 18 amino acids. The CDR3 DNA is TGTGCCATCAGTGCCCCGACGGGGGTTGGGGCCGTGCGTTCACCCCTCCACTTT. Residues: CAISAPTGVGAVRSPLHF.

The sample holds a few counts of this clonotype. The gene calls are TRBV7-9 and TRBJ2-1; tentative D call: TRBD1 (6 bases). The CDR3 runs 16 residues. Germline-derived CDR1 and CDR2 are SEHNR and FQNEAQ (reference sequence). V was pared by 5 bases and J by 2 bases, with 16 bases between. The CDR3 sequence is CASSPHRVGTYNEQFF. The DNA of the CDR3 is TGTGCCAGCAGCCCTCACAGGGTGGGGACCTACAATGAGCAGTTCTTC.

The rearrangement links TRBV28 to TRBJ2-7; a weak D match, TRBD2 (6 bases). The CDR3 totals 14 residues. V lost 7 bases to trimming and J lost 2 bases, with 15 bases between them. Germline V gene data show CDR1 as MDHEN and CDR2 as SYDVKM. The chain's CDR3 is CASTIGGAAYEQYF. CDR3 coding DNA: TGTGCCAGCACCATCGGGGGAGCCGCCTACGAGCAGTACTTC.

Ten or more counts support this clonotype. The CDR3 loop is CASSLALTGSSYNSPLHF. The CDR3 DNA is TGTGCCAGCAGCTTAGCTTTGACAGGGAGCTCCTATAATTCACCCCTCCACTTT. The V call is TRBV7-2, the J call TRBJ1-6; TRBD1 matches at 7 bases. V was clipped by 0 bases and J by 0 bases; unmatched bases: 5. This CDR3 region has 18 residues. The germline gives CDR1 SGHTA, CDR2 FQGNSA.

This sequence joins TRBV20-1 and TRBJ1-2; 7 bases are shared with TRBD1. In germline, CDR1 is DFQATT, CDR2 SNEGSKA (reference sequence). V lost 0 bases and J lost 6; bases outside the gene matches: 7. The CDR3 runs 14 residues. The CDR3 here is CSAREEQGNHGYTF. The CDR3 DNA is TGCAGTGCTAGAGAAGAACAGGGGAATCATGGCTACACCTTC.

Ten or more counts support this clonotype. The V gene is TRBV7-2, the J gene TRBJ2-7, with 7 bases matching TRBD2. The ends lost 6 bases at V and 1 base at J; junction bases unmatched: 6. The CDR3 is made up of 14 amino acids. Per germline, CDR1 SGHTA and CDR2 FQGNSA. The CDR3 reads CASRPGRGSYEQYF. The DNA for the CDR3 is TGTGCCAGCAGACCAGGGCGGGGGTCCTACGAGCAGTACTTC.

This clonotype has ten or more counts. Here the CDR3 reads CASSLGWGGPDTQYF. The CDR3 DNA follows: TGTGCCAGCAGCTTAGGGTGGGGGGGCCCGGATACGCAGTATTTT. J is TRBJ2-3 and V is TRBV7-2; D may be TRBD2 (7 bases). The CDR3 length is 15 residues. Germline CDR1 is SGHTA and CDR2 is FQGNSA. The V end lost 1 base, the J end lost 6 bases, and 14 bases lay between the germline ends.

This clonotype was counted only a few times. The chain joins TRBV24-1 to TRBJ2-5; D gene uncertain. Trimming removed 2 bases from V and 1 base from J, with 4 bases in between. Germline V gene lookup returns CDR1 KGHDR and CDR2 SFDVKD. The CDR3 extends over 13 amino acids. In DNA form, the CDR3 reads TGTGCCACCAGTGATTGGGCCCAAGAGACCCAGTACTTC. It specifies CATSDWAQETQYF.

This clonotype was counted only a few times. V and J are TRBV2 and TRBJ1-1; D is uncertain. The CDR3 sequence is 14 residues long. V lost 7 bases and J 5 bases, leaving 17 bases between the germline ends. The germline gives CDR1 SNHLY, CDR2 FYNNEI. The CDR3 region has the DNA TGTGCCAGCACCAACGCGGGGTTTGGGACTGAAGCTTTCTTT. Encoded protein: CASTNAGFGTEAFF.

This clonotype was picked up one time. The gene calls are TRBV2 and TRBJ1-1; D perhaps matches TRBD1 (6 bases). Germline lookup yields CDR1 SNHLY and CDR2 FYNNEI. The CDR3 spans 11 residues. Trimming left V 6 bases short and J 7 bases short, with 9 bases between. The CDR3 sequence is CASSNRVEAFF. The CDR3 nucleotides are TGTGCCAGCAGCAACAGGGTTGAAGCTTTCTTT.

The chain carries TRBV28 and TRBJ1-2, with a weak D call TRBD1 (5 bases). The germline V and J ends were trimmed by 5 bases and 8 bases, with 21 bases remaining between them. Germline V gene sequence: CDR1 MDHEN, CDR2 SYDVKM. The CDR3 loop spans 15 amino acids. The DNA of the CDR3 is TGTGCCAGCAGTCCGGCCCTAACAGGTCGCGGCGGCTACACCTTC. Protein product: CASSPALTGRGGYTF.

The chain combines TRBV20-1 with TRBJ1-1; D is possibly TRBD1 (6 bases). Trimming removed 4 bases from V and 7 bases from J, with 22 bases in between. CDR1 and CDR2 (germline): DFQATT, SNEGSKA (reference sequence). The CDR3 length is 15 residues. This chain's CDR3 is CSAIKPGHLRGEAFF. CDR3 nucleotides: TGCAGTGCTATAAAACCGGGACACTTAAGGGGTGAAGCTTTCTTT.